The T cell receptor (beta chain) described here comes from a study of T cell responses to AZD1222 COVID-19 vaccine. Overall study results and limits: The peak T cell response came first, and repertoires were sampled only after it. Most donors were white British, females outnumbered males, and clonal diversity was possibly underestimated. CD4 TCRs covered the whole spike, strongest at regions 160-218 and 743-854.

The repertoire was sequenced with immunoSEQ multiplex PCR; TCRdb's copy has only in-frame clones and lacks some. Here the sample spans about 130,000 clones, about nine tenths being singletons. Notes on this clone: The antigen is undetermined.

Both about-4-week and about-12-week second-dose recipients were combined. The germline V gene has CDR1 LGHDT and CDR2 YNNKEL (reference sequence). Trimming shortened V by 6 bases and J by 1 base, and 12 bases separated the two germline ends. There are 14 residues in the CDR3. The rearrangement uses TRBV3-1 (or the pseudogene TRBV3-2) and TRBJ1-2; the D gene is possibly TRBD1 (5 bases). Sequencing used peripheral blood, obtained 28 days after the second AZD1222 dose. The TCR comes from an adult who received the AZD1222 COVID-19 vaccine. The CDR3 is CASRGRGINYGYTF. CDR3 coding DNA: TGTGCCAGCAGGGGGCGGGGGATTAACTATGGCTACACCTTC.